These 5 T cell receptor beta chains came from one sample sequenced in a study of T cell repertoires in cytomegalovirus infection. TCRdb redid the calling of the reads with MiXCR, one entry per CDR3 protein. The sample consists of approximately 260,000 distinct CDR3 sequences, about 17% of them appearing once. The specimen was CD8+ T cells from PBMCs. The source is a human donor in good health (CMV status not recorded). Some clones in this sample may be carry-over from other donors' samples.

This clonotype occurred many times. The DNA for the CDR3 is TGTGCCAGCAGCTTGACGGACAGGGTCAACGAGCAGTACTTC. The encoded protein is CASSLTDRVNEQYF. The chain recombines TRBV7-9 with TRBJ2-7, with 8 bases lining up with TRBD1. CDR3 length equals 14 residues. The V gene end was trimmed by 3 bases and the J gene end by 5 bases; junction bases not matched to a gene: 6. The V gene's germline CDR1 is SEHNR and CDR2 FQNEAQ (reference sequence).

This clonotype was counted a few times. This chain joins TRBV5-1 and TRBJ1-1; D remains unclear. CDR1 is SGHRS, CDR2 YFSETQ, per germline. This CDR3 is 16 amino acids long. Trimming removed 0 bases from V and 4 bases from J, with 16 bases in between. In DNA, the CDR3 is TGCGCCAGCAGCTTGGAGCAGGACTTAAGGATCACTGAAGCTTTCTTT. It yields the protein CASSLEQDLRITEAFF.

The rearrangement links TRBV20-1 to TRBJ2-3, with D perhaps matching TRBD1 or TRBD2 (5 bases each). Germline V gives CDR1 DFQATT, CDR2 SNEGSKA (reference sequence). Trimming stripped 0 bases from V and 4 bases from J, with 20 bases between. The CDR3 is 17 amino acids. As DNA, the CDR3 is TGCAGTGCTAGAGACTTCCGGGACGCATCGCGGGCAGATACGCAGTATTTT. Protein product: CSARDFRDASRADTQYF.

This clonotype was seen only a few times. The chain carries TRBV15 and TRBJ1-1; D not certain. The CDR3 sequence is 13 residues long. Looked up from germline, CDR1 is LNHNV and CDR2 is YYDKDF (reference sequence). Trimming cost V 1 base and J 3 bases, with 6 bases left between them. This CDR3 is CATSRVEDTEAFF. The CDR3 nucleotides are TGTGCCACCAGCAGAGTGGAGGACACTGAAGCTTTCTTT.

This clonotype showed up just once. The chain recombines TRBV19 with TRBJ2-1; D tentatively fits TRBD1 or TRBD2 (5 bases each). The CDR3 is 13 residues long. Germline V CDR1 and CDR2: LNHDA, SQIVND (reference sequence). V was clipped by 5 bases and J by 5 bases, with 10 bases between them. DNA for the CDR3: TGTGCCAGTAGTCCCGGGACGAACAATGAGCAGTTCTTC. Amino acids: CASSPGTNNEQFF.